A selection of T cell receptor beta chains follows, all from one sample in a study of cytomegalovirus exposure and HLA in healthy donors. Only in-frame clones appear in the TCRdb table, and some are missing; sequencing was by immunoSEQ multiplex PCR. Of roughly 180,000 clones listed, 75% to 85% are singletons. The sample was PBMCs. The receptors here all came from a man between 18 and 29 years old in good health and CMV-seronegative. CDR3s include the opening cysteine and the closing phenylalanine or tryptophan. The D gene is left open where the match is weak. Not all rows give a size; the values are once, few, many and, for expanded clones, a class.

CDR3nt: TGTGCCAGCAGTCGACTAGCGGGAAACGGGGAGCTGTTTTTT
CDR3aa: CASSRLAGNGELFF
d_gene: TRBD2
v_gene: TRBV2
j_gene: TRBJ2-2
abundance: -

CDR3nt: TGTGCCTGGAGAGCCACAGGGGGATATCAGCCCCAGCATTTT
CDR3aa: CAWRATGGYQPQHF
d_gene: TRBD1
v_gene: TRBV30
j_gene: TRBJ1-5
abundance: few

CDR3nt: TGTGCCAGCAGCTTAGCGGGGGGGACAGGGGGGGCAGATACGCAGTATTTT
CDR3aa: CASSLAGGTGGADTQYF
d_gene: TRBD1
v_gene: TRBV7-2
j_gene: TRBJ2-3
abundance: -

CDR3nt: TGTGCCAGCAGTTTGCTCGACAGGGACAATCAGCCCCAGCATTTT
CDR3aa: CASSLLDRDNQPQHF
d_gene: TRBD1
v_gene: TRBV28
j_gene: TRBJ1-5
abundance: -

CDR3nt: TGTGCCAGCAGCTTAACCGGGACAGCTAATGGAAACACCATATATTTT
CDR3aa: CASSLTGTANGNTIYF
d_gene: TRBD1
v_gene: TRBV7-9
j_gene: TRBJ1-3
abundance: few

CDR3nt: TGTGCCATCAGTGTGACAGGGGGCGCGGACATTCAGTACTTC
CDR3aa: CAISVTGGADIQYF
d_gene: TRBD1
v_gene: TRBV10-3
j_gene: TRBJ2-4
abundance: few

CDR3nt: TGTGCCACCAGCAGAGAATGGGTCCGGCCTAGCAGCGAAAACAATGAGCAGTTCTTC
CDR3aa: CATSREWVRPSSENNEQFF
d_gene: -
v_gene: TRBV15
j_gene: TRBJ2-1
abundance: -

CDR3nt: TGTGCCAGCACCCTAAGCGGGGGGGAATACAATGAGCAGTTCTTC
CDR3aa: CASTLSGGEYNEQFF
d_gene: TRBD2
v_gene: TRBV6-5
j_gene: TRBJ2-1
abundance: few

CDR3nt: TGTGCCAGCAGACCGCTAACGCCTAATTCTGGTAGCAATCAGCCCCAGCATTTT
CDR3aa: CASRPLTPNSGSNQPQHF
d_gene: -
v_gene: TRBV28
j_gene: TRBJ1-5
abundance: few

CDR3nt: TGTGCCAGTAGTCCAGGACTAGCGGGAACAGAGACCCAGTACTTC
CDR3aa: CASSPGLAGTETQYF
d_gene: TRBD2
v_gene: TRBV19
j_gene: TRBJ2-5
abundance: -

CDR3nt: TGCGCCAGCAGCGCCGCCGGGACTAACTACAATGAGCAGTTCTTC
CDR3aa: CASSAAGTNYNEQFF
d_gene: TRBD2
v_gene: TRBV5-1
j_gene: TRBJ2-1
abundance: -

CDR3nt: TGTGCCAGCACCGTCGAAGGGGGCTTCTACGAGCAGTACTTC
CDR3aa: CASTVEGGFYEQYF
d_gene: TRBD1
v_gene: TRBV6-6
j_gene: TRBJ2-7
abundance: -

CDR3nt: TGCAGCGCCTTGACTAGCGGGGGGTTTAGAGATACGCAGTATTTT
CDR3aa: CSALTSGGFRDTQYF
d_gene: TRBD2
v_gene: TRBV29-1
j_gene: TRBJ2-3
abundance: -

CDR3nt: TGTGCCAGCAGCCCCGGACAGGGGATGACCGAAGCTTTCTTT
CDR3aa: CASSPGQGMTEAFF
d_gene: TRBD1
v_gene: TRBV7-9
j_gene: TRBJ1-1
abundance: -

CDR3nt: TGCGCCAGCAGCTACCGGGGGACTATCGAAGAGCAGTACTTC
CDR3aa: CASSYRGTIEEQYF
d_gene: TRBD2
v_gene: TRBV5-1
j_gene: TRBJ2-7
abundance: -

CDR3nt: TGCAGCGCCCGTACTAGACTAGCAAAGGGAAATGAGCAGTTCTTC
CDR3aa: CSARTRLAKGNEQFF
d_gene: TRBD2
v_gene: TRBV29-1
j_gene: TRBJ2-1
abundance: -

CDR3nt: TGTGCCAGCAGCTCGTCGGGTGAAAAACTGTTTTTT
CDR3aa: CASSSSGEKLFF
d_gene: -
v_gene: TRBV7-9
j_gene: TRBJ1-4
abundance: few

CDR3nt: TGTGCCAGTAGGGACAGGGCGGGCGAGCAGTACTTC
CDR3aa: CASRDRAGEQYF
d_gene: TRBD1
v_gene: TRBV19
j_gene: TRBJ2-7
abundance: -

CDR3nt: TGTGCCAGCAGCCTCGAAGGGGCTAGCGGGGGATATGAGCAGTTCTTC
CDR3aa: CASSLEGASGGYEQFF
d_gene: TRBD2
v_gene: TRBV7-3
j_gene: TRBJ2-1
abundance: -

CDR3nt: TGTGCCAGCAGTTTCGCTGGGGCTGGCTACACCTTC
CDR3aa: CASSFAGAGYTF
d_gene: -
v_gene: TRBV27
j_gene: TRBJ1-2
abundance: -

CDR3nt: TGTGCCAGCAGCCTCCGACAGGAAGGGAGTTCACCCCTCCACTTT
CDR3aa: CASSLRQEGSSPLHF
d_gene: -
v_gene: TRBV7-8
j_gene: TRBJ1-6
abundance: -

CDR3nt: TGCGCCAGCAGCCCTGGTAGCGGGATTATAGATACGCAGTATTTT
CDR3aa: CASSPGSGIIDTQYF
d_gene: TRBD2
v_gene: TRBV5-1
j_gene: TRBJ2-3
abundance: few

CDR3nt: TGTGCCAGCAGTTACGACAGTCATAGCAATCAGCCCCAGCATTTT
CDR3aa: CASSYDSHSNQPQHF
d_gene: -
v_gene: TRBV6-6
j_gene: TRBJ1-5
abundance: -

CDR3nt: TGCGCCAGCAGCCCCTTGGGGGGTGAAGGAAACACCATATATTTT
CDR3aa: CASSPLGGEGNTIYF
d_gene: -
v_gene: TRBV5-1
j_gene: TRBJ1-3
abundance: few

CDR3nt: TGTGCCAGCACGCGGAGTGTTAACACTGAAGCTTTCTTT
CDR3aa: CASTRSVNTEAFF
d_gene: -
v_gene: TRBV6-1
j_gene: TRBJ1-1
abundance: once

CDR3nt: TGTGCCAGCGGGCTCTTCTCTGAAGCTTTCTTT
CDR3aa: CASGLFSEAFF
d_gene: -
v_gene: TRBV28
j_gene: TRBJ1-1
abundance: once

CDR3nt: TGCAGCGTTGAAGTGCCGGGGGACAGCTCCTACGAGCAGTACTTC
CDR3aa: CSVEVPGDSSYEQYF
d_gene: -
v_gene: TRBV29-1
j_gene: TRBJ2-7
abundance: -

CDR3nt: TGTGCCAGCAGTGGCCCTCGAGTAGCGACCGAGCAGTACTTC
CDR3aa: CASSGPRVATEQYF
d_gene: -
v_gene: TRBV28
j_gene: TRBJ2-7
abundance: -

CDR3nt: TGTGCCAGCAGTTTGAGGGGGGGGAGTTACGAGCAGTACTTC
CDR3aa: CASSLRGGSYEQYF
d_gene: -
v_gene: TRBV28
j_gene: TRBJ2-7
abundance: -

CDR3nt: TGTGCCAGCAGCTTGGCCTTAAATCCAGATACGCAGTATTTT
CDR3aa: CASSLALNPDTQYF
d_gene: -
v_gene: TRBV5-4
j_gene: TRBJ2-3
abundance: -

CDR3nt: TGCGCCAGCAGTGAGTCGGAGTTCTCCGCCGGGGAGCTGTTTTTT
CDR3aa: CASSESEFSAGELFF
d_gene: -
v_gene: TRBV10-1
j_gene: TRBJ2-2
abundance: once

CDR3nt: TGTGCCAGCAGCCAACGAAGGGGGGGGCACACCGGGGAGCTGTTTTTT
CDR3aa: CASSQRRGGHTGELFF
d_gene: -
v_gene: TRBV6-6
j_gene: TRBJ2-2
abundance: -

CDR3nt: TGTGCCAGCAGTGGATCAGGGGGGCGTAATGAGCAGTTCTTC
CDR3aa: CASSGSGGRNEQFF
d_gene: -
v_gene: TRBV6-1
j_gene: TRBJ2-1
abundance: -

CDR3nt: TGTGCCAGCCTCCGGGGAAATGAGCAGTTCTTC
CDR3aa: CASLRGNEQFF
d_gene: -
v_gene: TRBV6-5
j_gene: TRBJ2-1
abundance: -

CDR3nt: TGTGCCAGCAGCGACAGGGGCCTTGTCTACGAGCAGTACTTC
CDR3aa: CASSDRGLVYEQYF
d_gene: TRBD1
v_gene: TRBV7-9
j_gene: TRBJ2-7
abundance: -

CDR3nt: TGTGCCAGTAGTATAGTATCAGGGTTGAACTATGGCTACACCTTC
CDR3aa: CASSIVSGLNYGYTF
d_gene: -
v_gene: TRBV19
j_gene: TRBJ1-2
abundance: -

CDR3nt: TGCGCCAGCAGCGCGGACAGGGGCCCAGATCAGCCCCAGCATTTT
CDR3aa: CASSADRGPDQPQHF
d_gene: TRBD1
v_gene: TRBV5-1
j_gene: TRBJ1-5
abundance: -

CDR3nt: TGTGCCAGCAGCACCCGGGGGGCCGACACAACCGGGGAGCTGTTTTTT
CDR3aa: CASSTRGADTTGELFF
d_gene: -
v_gene: TRBV9
j_gene: TRBJ2-2
abundance: -

CDR3nt: TGCAGCGTTCACAGGGTGGGGGAGCAGTACTTC
CDR3aa: CSVHRVGEQYF
d_gene: -
v_gene: TRBV29-1
j_gene: TRBJ2-7
abundance: -

CDR3nt: TGTGCCAGCAGCTTAGGGCGGCGGGAGGGCTCCTACGAGCAGTACTTC
CDR3aa: CASSLGRREGSYEQYF
d_gene: TRBD2
v_gene: TRBV7-4
j_gene: TRBJ2-7
abundance: -

CDR3nt: TGTGCCAGCAGCCCTAGCGGGGGGTCCTACGAGCAGTACTTC
CDR3aa: CASSPSGGSYEQYF
d_gene: TRBD2
v_gene: TRBV6-4
j_gene: TRBJ2-7
abundance: -

CDR3nt: TGTGCCAGCAGCCAAGAGAACTGGGGGCCCGCAACTAATGAAAAACTGTTTTTT
CDR3aa: CASSQENWGPATNEKLFF
d_gene: -
v_gene: TRBV4-2
j_gene: TRBJ1-4
abundance: -

CDR3nt: TGTGCCAGCACTCGAGAGCCCTATGGCTACACCTTC
CDR3aa: CASTREPYGYTF
d_gene: -
v_gene: TRBV2
j_gene: TRBJ1-2
abundance: -

CDR3nt: TGTGCCAGCAGCTTGGGGACAGAGGTCGTTGGTGGCTACACCTTC
CDR3aa: CASSLGTEVVGGYTF
d_gene: -
v_gene: TRBV5-4
j_gene: TRBJ1-2
abundance: -

CDR3nt: TGCAGCGTTGATTGGTCAGGGGCTGGAAACACCATATATTTT
CDR3aa: CSVDWSGAGNTIYF
d_gene: -
v_gene: TRBV29-1
j_gene: TRBJ1-3
abundance: few

CDR3nt: TGTGCCAGCTCACCGGAGATCAACACTGAAGCTTTCTTT
CDR3aa: CASSPEINTEAFF
d_gene: -
v_gene: TRBV18
j_gene: TRBJ1-1
abundance: -

CDR3nt: TGTGTAGCGGGCGGCTCCTACAATGAGCAGTTCTTC
CDR3aa: CVAGGSYNEQFF
d_gene: TRBD2
v_gene: TRBV18
j_gene: TRBJ2-1
abundance: -

CDR3nt: TGCGCCAGCCGACCGACCGGGACTGAGAATTCACCCCTCCACTTT
CDR3aa: CASRPTGTENSPLHF
d_gene: -
v_gene: TRBV5-1
j_gene: TRBJ1-6
abundance: -

CDR3nt: TGCAGCGTTACAGGTACAACGGCCGGGGAGCTGTTTTTT
CDR3aa: CSVTGTTAGELFF
d_gene: -
v_gene: TRBV29-1
j_gene: TRBJ2-2
abundance: few

CDR3nt: TGTGCCAGCAGTGACTACTCCTACGAGCAGTACTTC
CDR3aa: CASSDYSYEQYF
d_gene: -
v_gene: TRBV2
j_gene: TRBJ2-7
abundance: once